This TCR beta chain was found in a study of cytomegalovirus exposure and HLA in healthy donors. Study background: Most donors, 70% to 85% of roughly 400 genotyped, fell in the Caucasian-associated ancestry cluster.

Whole-study results and caveats: Earlier results showed most TCR beta V segments being productive about 90% or about 30% of the time. Rare TCR sequences dominated, though some public TCRs recurred in many donors.

As concerns this clone: Its antigen is still unknown.

Primers: 60 Vbeta forward and 13 Jbeta reverse. Clones were sequenced by immunoSEQ multiplex PCR, and TCRdb holds only the in-frame ones, with some missing. The sample holds hundreds of thousands of clones, roughly 90% seen once. Sequencing was carried out using PBMCs. This clonotype was obtained from a woman aged 18-35 years in good health and CMV-seronegative.

CDR3 nucleotide sequence: TGTGCCAGCAGCGAAGACAGCAACTATGGCTACACCTTC. Encoded protein: CASSEDSNYGYTF. This chain uses TRBV25-1 with TRBJ1-2, with D possibly matching TRBD1 (5 bases). Germline V gives CDR1 MGHDK, CDR2 SYGVNS. The CDR3 runs 13 residues. V dropped 6 bases and J dropped 2 bases, with 10 bases sitting between them.